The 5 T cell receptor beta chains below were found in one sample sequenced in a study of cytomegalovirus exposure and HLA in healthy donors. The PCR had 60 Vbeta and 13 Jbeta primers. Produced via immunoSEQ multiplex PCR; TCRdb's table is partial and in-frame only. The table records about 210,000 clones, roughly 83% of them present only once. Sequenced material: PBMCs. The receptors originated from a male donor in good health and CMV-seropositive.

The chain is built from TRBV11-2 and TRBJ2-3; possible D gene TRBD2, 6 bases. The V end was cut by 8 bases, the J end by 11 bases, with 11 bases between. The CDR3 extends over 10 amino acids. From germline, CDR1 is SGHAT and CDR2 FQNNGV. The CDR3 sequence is CASAGSGQYF. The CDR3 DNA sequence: TGTGCCAGCGCGGGGTCAGGGCAGTATTTT. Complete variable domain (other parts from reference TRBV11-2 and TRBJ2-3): EAGVAQSPRYKIIEKRQSVAFWCNPISGHATLYWYQQILGQGPKLLIQFQNNGVVDDSQLPKDRFSAERLKGVDSTLKIQPAKLEDSAVYLCASAGSGQYFGPGTRLTVL.

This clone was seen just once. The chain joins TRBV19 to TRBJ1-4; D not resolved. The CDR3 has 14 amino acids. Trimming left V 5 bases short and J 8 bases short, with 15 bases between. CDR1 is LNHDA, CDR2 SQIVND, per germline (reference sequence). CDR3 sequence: CASSPQEDGEKLFF. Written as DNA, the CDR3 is TGTGCCAGTAGTCCCCAGGAGGACGGCGAAAAACTGTTTTTT.

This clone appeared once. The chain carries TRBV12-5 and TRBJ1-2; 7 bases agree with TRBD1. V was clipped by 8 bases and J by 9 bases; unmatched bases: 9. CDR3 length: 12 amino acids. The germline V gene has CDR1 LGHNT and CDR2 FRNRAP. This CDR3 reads CASTGTDFSYTF. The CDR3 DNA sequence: TGTGCTAGTACCGGGACAGATTTTAGCTACACCTTC.

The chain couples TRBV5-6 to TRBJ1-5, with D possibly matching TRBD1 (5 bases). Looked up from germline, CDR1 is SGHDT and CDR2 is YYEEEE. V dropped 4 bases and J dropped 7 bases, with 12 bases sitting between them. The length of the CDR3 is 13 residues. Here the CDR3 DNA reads TGTGCCAGCAGCAGACAGTGGGAACAGCCCCAGCATTTT. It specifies CASSRQWEQPQHF.

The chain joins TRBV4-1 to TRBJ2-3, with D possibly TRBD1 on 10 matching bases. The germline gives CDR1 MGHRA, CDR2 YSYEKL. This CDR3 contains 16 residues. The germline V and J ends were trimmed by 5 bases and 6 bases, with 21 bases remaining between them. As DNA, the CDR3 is TGCGCCAGCAGCGACGACAGGGGGCTAGCGGGGGATACGCAGTATTTT. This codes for CASSDDRGLAGDTQYF.